A single sample is the source of the 2 T cell receptor beta chains below, sequenced in a study of blood T cell repertoires in COVID-19. The protocol was immunoSEQ multiplex PCR, while the TCRdb copy is restricted to in-frame clones and leaves out a portion. The sample gives more than 45,000 clones, more than 75% of which show up once; about 22% is in the top ten. Sequencing was done on a sample of peripheral blood. The receptors were gathered from a woman aged 55-69 years with acute or convalescent COVID-19.

The DNA for the CDR3 is TGTGCCAGCAGCCTACAGCCTTTCTCCTACAATGAGCAGTTCTTC. Its translation is CASSLQPFSYNEQFF. The chain recombines TRBV7-3 with TRBJ2-1, with D hard to call. Germline lookup yields CDR1 SGHTA and CDR2 FQGTGA. There are 15 residues in the CDR3. Trimming pared 5 bases from V and 0 bases from J, leaving 11 bases between.

The gene calls are TRBV15 and TRBJ2-6, with D possibly being TRBD1 (6 bases). This CDR3 region has 17 residues. The V and J ends lost 0 bases and 0 bases respectively, with 9 bases between them. From germline, CDR1 is LNHNV and CDR2 YYDKDF (reference sequence). As DNA, the CDR3 is TGTGCCACCAGCAGAGATAGGGACATCTCTGGGGCCAACGTCCTGACTTTC. Amino acid sequence: CATSRDRDISGANVLTF. The whole variable domain, remainder taken from reference TRBV15 and TRBJ2-6, is DAMVIQNPRYQVTQFGKPVTLSCSQTLNHNVMYWYQQKSSQAPKLLFHYYDKDFNNEADTPDNFQSRRPNTSFCFLDIRSPGLGDTAMYLCATSRDRDISGANVLTFGAGSRLTVL.